This T cell receptor beta chain is from a study of T cells in Graves' hyperthyroidism and ophthalmopathy. Study-level results: Blood also held most thyroid clonotypes expanded beyond 0.001.

This clonotype appeared a few times. Its target is unknown. Out of approximately 9.9 ml of fresh peripheral blood came the PBMCs. Authors of the study amplified TCR beta CDR3 regions from RNA transcripts. First-round RT-PCR of the TCR CDR3 relied on the HTBI primer set. Each CDR3 protein gets one entry after TCRdb re-called the multiplex PCR reads with MiXCR. The sample records some 600,000 distinct CDR3 sequences, about 14% being singletons. V dropped 5 bases and J dropped 4 bases, with 21 bases sitting between them. Germline assignment: CDR1 MGHRA and CDR2 YSYEKL. This CDR3 has 16 residues. The chain has TRBV4-1 and TRBJ2-7; a possible D gene is TRBD1 (5 bases). This TCR was sampled from a woman in her twenties or thirties with Graves' hyperthyroidism that later progressed to Graves' ophthalmopathy. Sequenced input: blood. The chain's CDR3 is CASSYDLGEGWYEQYF. The CDR3 nucleotides read TGCGCCAGCAGCTACGATCTAGGGGAAGGGTGGTACGAGCAGTACTTC.